This T cell receptor beta chain was recorded in a study of control samples from healthy donors and cancer patients. The germline V gene encodes CDR1 SNHLY and CDR2 FYNNEI. V was clipped by 1 base and J by 6 bases, with 13 bases between them. The CDR3 has 15 residues. Only in-frame clones appear in the TCRdb table, and some are missing; sequencing was by immunoSEQ multiplex PCR. The sample lists approximately 85,000 clones; 85% to 90% were seen once. The receptor's source is an older woman in good health. This chain links TRBV2 with TRBJ2-1, with a possible D match to TRBD1 (5 bases). Sequenced material: blood. The CDR3 DNA reads as TGTGCCAGCAGTGAAGGCCAGGGTGGTGTCAATGAGCAGTTCTTC. Protein product: CASSEGQGGVNEQFF.